Described below is a single T cell receptor (beta chain) sequence and its context. Its antigen is currently unknown. Per germline, CDR1 MNHNY and CDR2 SVGAGI (reference sequence). CDR3 length: 14 amino acids. V was pared by 8 bases and J by 0 bases, with 10 bases between. Each CDR3 protein is one row after TCRdb ran MiXCR on the 5' RACE reads. The table lists 150,000 to 200,000 distinct CDR3 sequences, 16% of them singletons. These data belong to a study of T-cell memory formation after mild COVID-19. In the study overall: Across donors, TCR clusters were largely donor specific. Study results and caveats: Cross-reactive memory seemingly joined, as some responding clones were found in pre-infection memory. Contracting CD4+ clones sat mainly in CM and EM; CD8+ in EMRA. Day 15 to 85 contractors were CD4/CD8 balanced; later expanders leaned CD4+.

Sequenced input: PBMCs or a T cell subset sorted from them (not recorded which). The chain is built from TRBV6-6 and TRBJ2-2; D not resolved. This TCR was recovered from an adult woman who had mild COVID-19 (a few samples of this study predate the infection). Cell type and time point are not known. The CDR3 sequence: CASGERSNTGELFF. DNA for the CDR3: TGTGCCAGCGGGGAACGGTCGAACACCGGGGAGCTGTTTTTT.